This TCR beta chain was found in a study of identical twins' blood T cells. This clonotype was seen more than once but under ten times. Each CDR3 protein gets one entry after TCRdb re-called the 5' RACE reads with MiXCR. Of fewer than 450,000 distinct CDR3 sequences in the sample, about 28% were seen once. This CDR3 spans 15 amino acids. Trimming left V 3 bases short and J 0 bases short, with 11 bases between. The sample taken for sequencing was PBMCs. The sequence derives from a woman aged 18 to 55 in good health. V is TRBV12-3 or TRBV12-4 and J is TRBJ1-2; D unresolved. In nucleotides, the CDR3 is TGTGCCAGCAGTTTTATCCGCAGGACTAACTATGGCTACACCTTC. Encoded protein: CASSFIRRTNYGYTF.